The entry that follows covers one TCR beta chain sequence. Its specificity is unknown. This specimen comes from a study of cytomegalovirus exposure and HLA in healthy donors. The V gene end was trimmed by 1 base and the J gene end by 8 bases; junction bases not matched to a gene: 10. This CDR3 spans 18 amino acids. Germline-derived CDR1 and CDR2 are MDHEN and SYDVKM. Whole-study findings and limits: A later analysis appeared to link common viral pathogens to several of the most significant clusters. Earlier results showed most TCR beta V segments being productive about 90% or about 30% of the time. A later analysis showed TCR association rates differing by HLA locus, peaking at DRB1 and lowest at HLA-C. There were about 160 TCR beta chains listed as cytomegalovirus-associated.

A multiplex PCR was run with 60 Vbeta primers and 13 Jbeta primers. Clones were sequenced by immunoSEQ multiplex PCR, and TCRdb holds only the in-frame ones, with some missing. The data show tens of thousands of clones, roughly four fifths seen once. This clonotype originated in a woman under 40 in good health and CMV-seronegative. Sequenced sample: PBMCs. V gene TRBV28 combines with J gene TRBJ2-2; 13 positions agree with TRBD2. This CDR3 is CASSLSLGTSGIAGELFF. The CDR3 coding sequence is TGTGCCAGCAGTTTATCCTTAGGGACTAGCGGGATCGCGGGGGAGCTGTTTTTT.